The rows below give T cell receptor beta chains drawn from one sample of a study of blood T cell repertoires in COVID-19. Profiled with immunoSEQ multiplex PCR; TCRdb holds only in-frame clones, not every one. The table lists about 170,000 clones, around 82% of them singletons. The sequenced sample consisted of PBMCs or T cells enriched from blood (not recorded which). The receptor source for this set is a woman aged 45-65 years in a cohort exposed to, infected with or recovered from COVID-19 (not recorded which). CDR3s include the opening cysteine and the closing phenylalanine or tryptophan. The D gene is left open where the match is weak. Some rows have no size entry. The others give once, few or many, or a class for an expanded clone.

j_gene | d_gene | v_gene | abundance | CDR3nt | CDR3aa
TRBJ2-3 | TRBD1 | TRBV6-2/TRBV6-3 | NA | TGTGCCAGCAGTCCCCGGGACAGGGGAGTTCCAGATACGCAGTATTTT | CASSPRDRGVPDTQYF
TRBJ1-5 | NA | TRBV7-2 | NA | TGTGCCAGCAGCTTAGGCGGGCAGCCCCAGCATTTT | CASSLGGQPQHF
TRBJ1-4 | NA | TRBV4-1 | NA | TGCGCCAGCAGCCCCGGATATAGGAGGTCTCTCGACGGTGAAAAACTGTTTTTT | CASSPGYRRSLDGEKLFF
TRBJ2-3 | TRBD1 | TRBV18 | many | TGTGCCAGCTCACTAACAGGGGATTTAACAGATACGCAGTATTTT | CASSLTGDLTDTQYF
TRBJ2-2 | TRBD1 | TRBV7-3 | NA | TGTGCCAGCAGCTTAACTCCGGGACAGTTCGCCGGGGAGCTGTTTTTT | CASSLTPGQFAGELFF
TRBJ2-7 | NA | TRBV15 | NA | TGTGCCACCAGCAGAGATTCATTGGCAGGAACCTACGAGCAGTACTTC | CATSRDSLAGTYEQYF
TRBJ2-7 | TRBD2 | TRBV19 | NA | TGTGCCAGTAGTGGTGGCGGGGGGGCCAGGGACTTC | CASSGGGGARDF
TRBJ1-5 | NA | TRBV30 | NA | TGTGCCTCAGGACAGATTAATAGCAATCAGCCCCAGCATTTT | CASGQINSNQPQHF
TRBJ1-1 | NA | TRBV3-1/TRBV3-2 | NA | TGTGCCAGCAGCCAAACCGGGGCTGAAGCTTTCTTT | CASSQTGAEAFF
TRBJ2-5 | TRBD1 | TRBV27 | NA | TGTGCCAGCAGTTCCAGGACAGGGAGCGGTATCGAGACCCAGTACTTC | CASSSRTGSGIETQYF
TRBJ2-7 | TRBD1 | TRBV28 | NA | TGTGCCAGCAGTTTTAGGGACAGGGGGACCTACGAGCAGTACTTC | CASSFRDRGTYEQYF
TRBJ1-2 | NA | TRBV7-3 | NA | TGTGCCAGCAGCCCCGCTTTCGCCGGTGGCTACACCTTC | CASSPAFAGGYTF
TRBJ1-1 | TRBD1 | TRBV19 | few | TGTGCCAGTAGTGCTCCAGGGGGCAGGAACACTGAAGCTTTCTTT | CASSAPGGRNTEAFF
TRBJ2-7 | NA | TRBV5-4 | NA | TGTGCCAGCAGCTTGGGGGGTCAGGGAAGCTACGAGCAGTACTTC | CASSLGGQGSYEQYF
TRBJ2-3 | NA | TRBV28 | NA | TGTGCCAGCAGACTCGGAGAGTATACGCAGTATTTT | CASRLGEYTQYF
TRBJ2-1 | NA | TRBV27 | NA | TGTGCCAGCAGTAGGTTTCCGGGGACCTACAATGAGCAGTTCTTC | CASSRFPGTYNEQFF
TRBJ1-3 | TRBD1 | TRBV5-3 | NA | TGTGCCAGAAGCTACGGACAGGGGACGACTGGAAACACCATATATTTT | CARSYGQGTTGNTIYF
TRBJ2-3 | TRBD1 | TRBV24-1 | NA | TGTGCCACCAGGGACAGGGGCACAGATACGCAGTATTTT | CATRDRGTDTQYF
TRBJ2-3 | TRBD2 | TRBV4-1 | NA | TGCGCCAGCAGCCAAGGGCTACTAGCGGGTTGGAGGGATACGCAGTATTTT | CASSQGLLAGWRDTQYF
TRBJ2-1 | NA | TRBV7-2 | NA | TGTGCCAGCAGCTTAGGACGCGGGGTCGATGAGCAGTTCTTC | CASSLGRGVDEQFF
TRBJ2-1 | NA | TRBV7-2 | NA | TGTGCCAGCAGCTTAGTCGGTAGCCAGAATGAGCAGTTCTTC | CASSLVGSQNEQFF
TRBJ2-5 | TRBD2 | TRBV11-2 | NA | TGTGCCAGCAGCTTATCCATTAGCGGGAGATTAGGGCAAGAGACCCAGTACTTC | CASSLSISGRLGQETQYF
TRBJ2-4 | NA | TRBV6-6 | NA | TGTGCCAGCAGTTACTCTCAAGCCAAAAACATTCAGTACTTC | CASSYSQAKNIQYF
TRBJ2-1 | NA | TRBV19 | once | TGTGCCAGTAGCCACCGGGGGAATGAGCAGTTCTTC | CASSHRGNEQFF
TRBJ2-6 | NA | TRBV24-1 | NA | TGTGCCACGCAGGCCCCTACCTCTGGGGCCAACGTCCTGACTTTC | CATQAPTSGANVLTF
TRBJ1-1 | NA | TRBV27 | once | TGTGCCAGCAGGGACAGGAACACTGAAGCTTTCTTT | CASRDRNTEAFF
TRBJ2-6 | NA | TRBV11-2 | NA | TGTGCCAGCAGCTTCGGGTCCTCTGGGGCCAACGTCCTGACTTTC | CASSFGSSGANVLTF
TRBJ2-1 | TRBD2 | TRBV2 | NA | TGTGCCAGCAGTGTGGCGGGGGGTCCCTACAATGAGCAGTTCTTC | CASSVAGGPYNEQFF
TRBJ2-5 | NA | TRBV12-3/TRBV12-4 | NA | TGTGCCAGCAGTTCACTAGAGACCCAGTACTTC | CASSSLETQYF
TRBJ1-4 | NA | TRBV2 | NA | TGTGCCAGCACCAGGACAGCCCGGTCCTCGACTAATGAAAAACTGTTTTTT | CASTRTARSSTNEKLFF
TRBJ2-4 | TRBD2 | TRBV5-5 | NA | TGTGCCAGCAGCTCCCTCCTAGCGGGAGTTGATGGGTGGAACATTCAGTACTTC | CASSSLLAGVDGWNIQYF
TRBJ2-1 | TRBD2 | TRBV6-4 | NA | TGTGCCAGCAGTTTTTTAGCGGGGGGACCGAATGAGCAGTTCTTC | CASSFLAGGPNEQFF
TRBJ1-2 | NA | TRBV19 | NA | TGTGCCAGTACCCATTCGGGCGGGCAGTATGGCTACACCTTC | CASTHSGGQYGYTF
TRBJ2-7 | TRBD1 | TRBV7-2 | NA | TGTGCCAGCAGCCCCCGCCCGGACAGGCCGGGGGAGCAGTACTTC | CASSPRPDRPGEQYF
TRBJ1-4 | NA | TRBV30 | NA | TGTGCCTGGGCCCCAGGGAAGGAAAAACTGTTTTTT | CAWAPGKEKLFF
TRBJ1-6 | NA | TRBV2 | NA | TGTGCCACCACCCAGGATGTAGGCCGCTCCTATAATTCACCCCTCCACTTT | CATTQDVGRSYNSPLHF
TRBJ2-7 | NA | TRBV6-5 | few | TGTGCCAGCAGTTACTCTGTGGGGGCGAACGAGCAGTACTTC | CASSYSVGANEQYF
TRBJ2-5 | NA | TRBV18 | NA | TGTGCCAGCTCACCACTTAAACAAGAGACCCAGTACTTC | CASSPLKQETQYF
TRBJ2-4 | TRBD1 | TRBV7-2 | NA | TGTGCCAGCAGCTCAAACAACAGACCTTGGACAGGGGGCAACATTCAGTACTTC | CASSSNNRPWTGGNIQYF
TRBJ2-7 | TRBD1 | TRBV5-1 | NA | TGCGCCAGCAGCTGGACAGGGAAGGCCTACGAGCAGTACTTC | CASSWTGKAYEQYF
TRBJ2-3 | TRBD1 | TRBV6-2/TRBV6-3 | NA | TGTGCCAGCAGTCAACAGGGGGCAGTGGGCACAGATACGCAGTATTTT | CASSQQGAVGTDTQYF
TRBJ1-1 | NA | TRBV9 | NA | TGTGCCAGCAGCGTATTGGGTTTGGAGGGAATGAACACTGAAGCTTTCTTT | CASSVLGLEGMNTEAFF
TRBJ2-3 | TRBD1 | TRBV19 | NA | TGTGCCAGTAGCTACCGGGACAGAGATACGCAGTATTTT | CASSYRDRDTQYF
TRBJ2-2 | NA | TRBV6-5 | NA | TGTGCCAGCAGTCACAGGGCCGGGGAGCTGTTTTTT | CASSHRAGELFF
TRBJ2-3 | TRBD2 | TRBV7-8 | NA | TGTGCCAGCAGCTTAGTTGCGGGGGGCAGCACAGATACGCAGTATTTT | CASSLVAGGSTDTQYF
TRBJ1-4 | NA | TRBV28 | NA | TGTGCCAGTAGGGAGGCCGGGTCTAATGAAAAACTGTTTTTT | CASREAGSNEKLFF
TRBJ1-2 | NA | TRBV6-5 | many | TGTGCCAGCAGCCAAACAGGGAATACATATGGCTACACCTTC | CASSQTGNTYGYTF
TRBJ1-5 | NA | TRBV28 | NA | TGTGCCAGCAGAGCGCGGACAGACCACGGCAATCAGCCCCAGCATTTT | CASRARTDHGNQPQHF
TRBJ1-6 | TRBD1 | TRBV29-1 | NA | TGCAGCTACCGGGACAGAAGGGATTCACCCCTCCACTTT | CSYRDRRDSPLHF
TRBJ1-4 | NA | TRBV6-5 | once | TGTGCCAGCAGTTACGTGCCTCCGGGACAAGGGGAAAAACTGTTTTTT | CASSYVPPGQGEKLFF
TRBJ2-2 | TRBD2 | TRBV9 | NA | TGTGCCAGCAGCGAAGGGACTAGGGGTCCCGGGGAGCTGTTTTTT | CASSEGTRGPGELFF
TRBJ1-1 | NA | TRBV19 | NA | TGTGCCAGTAGTATTACCGGCAGACAACGGAACACTGAAGCTTTCTTT | CASSITGRQRNTEAFF
TRBJ1-6 | TRBD1 | TRBV5-1 | NA | TGCGCCAGCAGCTCCACAGGGGAGCCTAATTCACCCCTCCACTTT | CASSSTGEPNSPLHF
TRBJ2-1 | TRBD1 | TRBV19 | few | TGTGCCAGTAGTCTAAGGACAGGGGGCCAGGGTGAGCAGTTCTTC | CASSLRTGGQGEQFF
TRBJ1-1 | NA | TRBV7-3 | NA | TGTGCCAGCAGCTTAAGCGGGGGGCTGAACACTGAAGCTTTCTTT | CASSLSGGLNTEAFF
TRBJ1-2 | NA | TRBV28 | NA | TGTGCCAGCACCCCCAATGGGGGGGTTAACTATGGCTACACCTTC | CASTPNGGVNYGYTF
TRBJ2-7 | TRBD1 | TRBV30 | NA | TGTGCCTGGAGCTACCTCGGACAGGGGAGGTACGAGCAGTACTTC | CAWSYLGQGRYEQYF
TRBJ1-6 | NA | TRBV19 | NA | TGTGCCAGTAGTCCTGACAGGAATAATTCACCCCTCCACTTT | CASSPDRNNSPLHF
TRBJ2-5 | NA | TRBV15 | NA | TGTGCCACCAGCCCCCACGGGGACATCGATGAAGCCCAGTACTTC | CATSPHGDIDEAQYF
TRBJ2-1 | NA | TRBV7-9 | NA | TGTGCCAGCAGCTTTTGGGGGGTCAATGAGCAGTTCTTC | CASSFWGVNEQFF